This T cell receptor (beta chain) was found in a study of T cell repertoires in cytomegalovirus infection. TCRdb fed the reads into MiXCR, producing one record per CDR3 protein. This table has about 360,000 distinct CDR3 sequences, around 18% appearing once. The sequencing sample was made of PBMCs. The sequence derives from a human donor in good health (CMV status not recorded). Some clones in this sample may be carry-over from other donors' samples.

In DNA, the CDR3 is TGTGCCAGCAAAAGGGACGGACAGTCTGACGAGCAGTACTTC. Its translation: CASKRDGQSDEQYF. This chain joins TRBV6-1 and TRBJ2-7; the D gene is possibly TRBD1 (6 bases). Germline V lookup: CDR1 MNHNS, CDR2 SASEGT. The germline V and J ends were trimmed by 7 bases and 5 bases, with 18 bases remaining between them. CDR3 length equals 14 residues.